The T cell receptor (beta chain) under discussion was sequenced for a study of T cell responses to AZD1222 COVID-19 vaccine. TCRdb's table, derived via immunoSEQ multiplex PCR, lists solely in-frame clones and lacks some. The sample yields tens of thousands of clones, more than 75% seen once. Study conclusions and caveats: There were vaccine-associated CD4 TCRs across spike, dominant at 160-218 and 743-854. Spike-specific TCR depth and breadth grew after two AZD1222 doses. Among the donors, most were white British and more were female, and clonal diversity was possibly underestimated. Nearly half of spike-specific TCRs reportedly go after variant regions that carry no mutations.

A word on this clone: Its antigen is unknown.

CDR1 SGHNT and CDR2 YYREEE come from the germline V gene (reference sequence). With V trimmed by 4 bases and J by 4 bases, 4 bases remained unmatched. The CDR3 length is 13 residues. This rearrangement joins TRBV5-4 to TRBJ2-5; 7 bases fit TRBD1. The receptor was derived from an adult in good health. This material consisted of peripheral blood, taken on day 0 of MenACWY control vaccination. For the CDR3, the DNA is TGTGCCAGCAGCCTAGGGGGCTCAGAGACCCAGTACTTC. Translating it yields CASSLGGSETQYF.